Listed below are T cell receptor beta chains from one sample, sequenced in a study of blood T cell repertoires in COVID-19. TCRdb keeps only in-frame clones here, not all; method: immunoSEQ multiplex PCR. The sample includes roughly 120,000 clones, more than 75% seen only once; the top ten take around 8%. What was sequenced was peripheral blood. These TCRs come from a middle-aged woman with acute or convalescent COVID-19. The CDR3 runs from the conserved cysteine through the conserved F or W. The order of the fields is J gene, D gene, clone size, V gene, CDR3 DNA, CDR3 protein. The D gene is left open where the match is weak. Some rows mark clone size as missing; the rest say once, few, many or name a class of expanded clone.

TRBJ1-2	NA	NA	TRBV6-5	TGTGCCAGCAGTCCCCTAGGCGGGGGTTATGGCTACACCTTC	CASSPLGGGYGYTF
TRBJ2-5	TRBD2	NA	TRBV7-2	TGTGCCAGCAGCTCGGCGGGGGGAGGAGAGACCCAGTACTTC	CASSSAGGGETQYF
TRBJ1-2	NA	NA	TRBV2	TGTGCCAGCAGCCTACAGGGCAAGGATGGCTACACCTTC	CASSLQGKDGYTF
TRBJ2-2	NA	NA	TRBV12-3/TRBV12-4	TGTGCCAGCAGCCTCAGGGGCACCGGGGAGCTGTTTTTT	CASSLRGTGELFF
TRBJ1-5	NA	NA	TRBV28	TGTGCCAGCAGTTTAGCTGGGGGGGAGGGAAATCAGCCCCAGCATTTT	CASSLAGGEGNQPQHF
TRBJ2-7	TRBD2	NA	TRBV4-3	TGCGCCAGCAGCCAAGGTCCTAGCGGGGGATACGAGCAGTACTTC	CASSQGPSGGYEQYF
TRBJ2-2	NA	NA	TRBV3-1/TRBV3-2	TGTGCCAGCAGCCAAGGCCTAGCGTATACCGGGGAGCTGTTTTTT	CASSQGLAYTGELFF
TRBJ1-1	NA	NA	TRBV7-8	TGTGCCAGCAGCTTAGAAGGCAGGATGGGCACTGAAGCTTTCTTT	CASSLEGRMGTEAFF
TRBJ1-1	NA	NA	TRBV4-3	TGCGCCAGCAGCCAAGGGGTAGGACAGCCCTTGAACACTGAAGCTTTCTTT	CASSQGVGQPLNTEAFF
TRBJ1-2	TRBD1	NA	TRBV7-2	TGTGCCAGCACCCCCTCTCGGACAGGGTTTGGCTACACCTTC	CASTPSRTGFGYTF
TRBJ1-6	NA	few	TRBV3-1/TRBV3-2	TGTGCCAGCAACGGGTACTCCTATAATTCACCCCTCCACTTT	CASNGYSYNSPLHF
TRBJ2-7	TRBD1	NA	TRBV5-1	TGCGCCAGCAGCACCCGGGACAGCTACTACGAGCAGTACTTC	CASSTRDSYYEQYF
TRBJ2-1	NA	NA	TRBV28	TGTGCCAGCAGAATTGAGGGTGAGCAGTTCTTC	CASRIEGEQFF
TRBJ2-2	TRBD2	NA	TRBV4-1	TGCGCCAGCAGCCTTGGCTGGGGGGGCACCGGGGAGCTGTTTTTT	CASSLGWGGTGELFF
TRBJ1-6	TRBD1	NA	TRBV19	TGTGCCAGTAGTATAGGGACAGGGAGAAATTCACCCCTCCACTTT	CASSIGTGRNSPLHF
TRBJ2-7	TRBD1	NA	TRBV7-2	TGTGCCAGCAGCTTAGAGCCAGGGGGCGGCTACGAGCAGTACTTC	CASSLEPGGGYEQYF
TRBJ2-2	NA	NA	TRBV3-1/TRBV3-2	TGTGCCAGCAGCTACCTCTCTGGGGGCGGCACCGGGGAGCTGTTTTTT	CASSYLSGGGTGELFF
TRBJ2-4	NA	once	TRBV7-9	TGTGCCAGCAGCTGTCCAAAGGTAGGGGGTTTTAACAAAAACATTCAGTACTTC	CASSCPKVGGFNKNIQYF
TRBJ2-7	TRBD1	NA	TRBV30	TGTGCCTGGTGGTTGGGGACAGGGGGCTCCGAGCAGTACTTC	CAWWLGTGGSEQYF
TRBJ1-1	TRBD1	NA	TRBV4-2	TGTGCCAGCAGCCTCGACAGGGGGGACACTGAAGCTTTCTTT	CASSLDRGDTEAFF
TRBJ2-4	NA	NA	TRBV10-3	TGTGCCATCAGCTTCACCCCTCAAGGGGAGGACAAAAACATTCAGTACTTC	CAISFTPQGEDKNIQYF
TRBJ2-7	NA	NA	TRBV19	TGTGCCAGTAGTATCGGAGGGCCCCCCTACGAGCAGTACTTC	CASSIGGPPYEQYF
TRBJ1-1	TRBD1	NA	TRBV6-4	TGTGCCAGCAGTGAACAGGGGGTCCATTACACTGAAGCTTTCTTT	CASSEQGVHYTEAFF
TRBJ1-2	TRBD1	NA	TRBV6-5	TGTGCCAGCAGCTACAGGGGGCCGCCTTATAACTATGGCTACACCTTC	CASSYRGPPYNYGYTF
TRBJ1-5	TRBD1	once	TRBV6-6	TGTGCCAGCAACATTACCCCGGGACAGGGATGGCAGCCCCAGCATTTT	CASNITPGQGWQPQHF
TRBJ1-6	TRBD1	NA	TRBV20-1	TGCAGTGCTAGTCCACAGGGGGCGGGTAATTCACCCCTCCACTTT	CSASPQGAGNSPLHF
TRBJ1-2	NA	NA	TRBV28	TGTGCCAGCTACAGAGCTTATGGCTACACCTTC	CASYRAYGYTF
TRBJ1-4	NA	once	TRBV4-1	TGCGCCAGCAGCCGGGAGTACAGCGTCAGGAATGAAAAACTGTTTTTT	CASSREYSVRNEKLFF
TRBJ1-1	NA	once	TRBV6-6	TGTGCCAGCAGTAGACAGCGGAACACTGAAGCTTTCTTT	CASSRQRNTEAFF
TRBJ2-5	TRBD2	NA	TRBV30	TGTGCCTGGAATAGCGGGGGGGGGACCCAGTACTTC	CAWNSGGGTQYF
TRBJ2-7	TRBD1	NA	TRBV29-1	TGCAGCGTTGAGGTTCAGGGGGCGAGAGAGCAGTACTTC	CSVEVQGAREQYF
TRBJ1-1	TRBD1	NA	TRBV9	TGTGCCAGCAGCGCCGCACAGGGGGCGACTGAAGCTTTCTTT	CASSAAQGATEAFF
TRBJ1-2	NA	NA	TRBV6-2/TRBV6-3	TGTGCCAGCAGTTACCTCCATGGCTACACCTTC	CASSYLHGYTF
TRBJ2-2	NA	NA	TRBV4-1	TGCGCCAGCAGCCAAGGTCGGGGGAGGGGGTCGAACACCGGGGAGCTGTTTTTT	CASSQGRGRGSNTGELFF
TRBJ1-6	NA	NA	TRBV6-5	TGTGCCAGCAGTTACATGGGGGGTGCCCTGCGGAGATTTCACTTT	CASSYMGGALRRFHF
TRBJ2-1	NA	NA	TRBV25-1	TGTGCCAGCAGTGGGGGAGTACCGGGTCGCTCCTACAATGAGCAGTTCTTC	CASSGGVPGRSYNEQFF